The 32 T cell receptor beta chains below were found in one sample sequenced in a study of CD8 T cells in Susac syndrome. Random hexamers served to reverse transcribe roughly 0.5 to 1 ug RNA. Using its own MiXCR run on the immunoSEQ multiplex PCR reads, TCRdb lists one record per CDR3 protein. The table includes tens of thousands of distinct CDR3 sequences, roughly nine tenths detected once. Sequenced input: CD8+ T cells from PBMCs. The receptor source for this set is a human donor with multiple sclerosis.

The chain employs TRBV20-1 and TRBJ2-7; D tentatively fits TRBD1 or TRBD2 (7 bases each). CDR3 length: 15 amino acids. The V and J ends lost 4 bases and 1 base respectively, with 17 bases between them. Germline V gene sequence: CDR1 DFQATT, CDR2 SNEGSKA (reference sequence). CDR3 DNA sequence: TGCAGTGCTACACCAGGGGGGGGTGAGTCCTACGAGCAGTACTTC. This encodes CSATPGGGESYEQYF.

The chain links TRBV19 to TRBJ2-1, with a tentative D call TRBD2 (5 bases). Germline V gene data show CDR1 as LNHDA and CDR2 as SQIVND (reference sequence). The CDR3 consists of 18 residues. V lost 4 bases and J 2 bases, leaving 21 bases between the germline ends. The CDR3 nucleotides read TGTGCCAGTAGTACCTTCTCGGCGCGAGGGCCCCCCTACAATGAGCAGTTCTTC. Protein sequence: CASSTFSARGPPYNEQFF.

V gene TRBV6-6 combines with J gene TRBJ1-3; D unclear. Germline-derived CDR1 and CDR2 are MNHNY and SVGAGI (reference sequence). V was pared by 2 bases and J by 0 bases, with 5 bases between. The CDR3 sequence is 14 residues long. The CDR3 nucleotides read TGTGCCAGCAGTTACCGCCCCTCTGGAAACACCATATATTTT. Protein product: CASSYRPSGNTIYF.

The V call is TRBV19, the J call TRBJ1-2; D may be TRBD1 (6 bases). CDR3 length: 14 residues. The germline CDR1 and CDR2 sequences are LNHDA and SQIVND (reference sequence). Trimming removed 5 bases at V and 6 bases at J, with 16 bases between. The CDR3 DNA is TGTGCCAGTAGTCTTCGGACAGCTCAGGATGGCTACACCTTC. Translating it yields CASSLRTAQDGYTF. The whole variable domain, remainder taken from reference TRBV19 and TRBJ1-2, is DGGITQSPKYLFRKEGQNVTLSCEQNLNHDAMYWYRQDPGQGLRLIYYSQIVNDFQKGDIAEGYSVSREKKESFPLTVTSAQKNPTAFYLCASSLRTAQDGYTFGSGTRLTVV.

The count of this clonotype is one. The V and J genes are TRBV19 and TRBJ1-2; TRBD1 is a possible D gene (6 bases). The CDR3 covers 14 residues. Trimming removed 10 bases from V and 5 bases from J, with 20 bases in between. Per the germline V gene, CDR1 is LNHDA and CDR2 is SQIVND (reference sequence). The CDR3 region is CATSWGPRGYGYTF. CDR3 DNA: TGTGCCACCTCCTGGGGGCCCAGGGGATATGGCTACACCTTC. Combining the CDR3 with reference TRBV19 and TRBJ1-2 gives the whole variable domain DGGITQSPKYLFRKEGQNVTLSCEQNLNHDAMYWYRQDPGQGLRLIYYSQIVNDFQKGDIAEGYSVSREKKESFPLTVTSAQKNPTAFYLCATSWGPRGYGYTFGSGTRLTVV.

In DNA form, the CDR3 reads TGCAGTGCTAGAGGATCAGGGAACACTCCCCAGGCCGTGAACACTGAAGCTTTCTTT. Protein: CSARGSGNTPQAVNTEAFF. This chain uses TRBV20-1 with TRBJ1-1; possible D gene TRBD1, 5 bases. There are 19 residues in the CDR3. V was shortened by 1 base and J by 0 bases, with 24 bases between the two germline ends. Germline V gives CDR1 DFQATT, CDR2 SNEGSKA (reference sequence).

The V call is TRBV7-3, the J call TRBJ2-3, with D perhaps matching TRBD2 (6 bases). Trimming took off 2 bases at V and 4 bases at J, with 13 bases between the two ends. This CDR3 comprises 15 residues. CDR1 is SGHTA and CDR2 is FQGTGA in the germline V gene. CDR3: CASSLGGFDADTQYF. CDR3 DNA: TGTGCCAGCAGCTTAGGGGGGTTTGACGCAGATACGCAGTATTTT.

The chain is built from TRBV6-6 and TRBJ2-7, with no clear D. V was shortened by 6 bases and J by 5 bases, with 17 bases between the two germline ends. The germline V gene encodes CDR1 MNHNY and CDR2 SVGAGI (reference sequence). The CDR3 covers 14 residues. CDR3 in DNA: TGTGCCAGCAGCCCTAATCCTACACCAAACGAGCAGTACTTC. It encodes CASSPNPTPNEQYF.

The chain joins TRBV5-1 to TRBJ1-1; D gene uncertain. CDR3 length: 14 amino acids. Germline V lookup: CDR1 SGHRS, CDR2 YFSETQ. Trimming stripped 4 bases from V and 2 bases from J, with 12 bases between. The CDR3 coding sequence is TGCGCCAGCAGCGCAGACGGGGAAAACACTGAAGCTTTCTTT. Amino acids: CASSADGENTEAFF.

The chain links TRBV19 to TRBJ2-6; D gene ambiguous. The V and J ends lost 6 bases and 0 bases respectively, with 9 bases between them. The germline V gene has CDR1 LNHDA and CDR2 SQIVND (reference sequence). The CDR3 loop spans 15 amino acids. CDR3 bases: TGTGCCAGTAGACCAGAGTACTCTGGGGCCAACGTCCTGACTTTC. Translating it yields CASRPEYSGANVLTF.

The chain links TRBV12-3 or TRBV12-4 to TRBJ2-7; D remains unclear. The CDR3 consists of 12 residues. Trimming took 5 bases from V and 1 from J, leaving 6 bases between them. This CDR3 reads CASSLYSYEQYF. As DNA, the CDR3 is TGTGCCAGCAGTCTTTATTCCTACGAGCAGTACTTC.

In this sample, this clonotype turned up once. CDR3 region: CASSPPGQYSNQPQHF. The CDR3 DNA follows: TGTGCCAGCAGTCCTCCGGGACAGTATAGCAATCAGCCCCAGCATTTT. The chain carries TRBV28 and TRBJ1-5; TRBD1 matches 7 bases. CDR1 is MDHEN and CDR2 is SYDVKM in the germline V gene. After removal of 5 bases from V and 0 bases from J, the junction contained 7 bases not matched to a gene. There are 16 residues in the CDR3.

This CDR3 is CASSYGVGNNEQFF. The CDR3 DNA sequence: TGTGCCAGCAGTTACGGGGTGGGCAACAATGAGCAGTTCTTC. V usage is TRBV6-5 and J usage is TRBJ2-1; D is unresolved. Trimming pared 2 bases from V and 5 bases from J, leaving 10 bases between. The CDR3 runs to 14 residues. In germline, CDR1 is MNHEY, CDR2 SVGAGI.

V gene TRBV11-2 combines with J gene TRBJ2-5; 9 bases match TRBD2. After removal of 3 bases from V and 6 bases from J, the junction contained 26 bases not matched to a gene. The CDR3 loop spans 21 amino acids. Germline V gene data show CDR1 as SGHAT and CDR2 as FQNNGV. CDR3 nucleotide sequence: TGTGCCAGCAGCTTTCCCCGGGTTAGCGGGGGTCATGCTGGATCTCGGCAGACCCAGTACTTC. Translated, it gives CASSFPRVSGGHAGSRQTQYF.

The CDR3 nucleotides are TGTGCCAGCAAGCCGGGTGGGTTCAACGAGCAGTACTTC. It encodes CASKPGGFNEQYF. The V gene is TRBV6-2 or TRBV6-3, the J gene TRBJ2-7; D not certain. The CDR3 is 13 residues long. The V end was cut by 7 bases, the J end by 5 bases, with 15 bases between. Germline loops: CDR1 MNHEY, CDR2 SVGEGT.

The chain is built from TRBV5-1 and TRBJ2-7, with 8 bases aligning to TRBD1. Trimming cost V 3 bases and J 5 bases; bases outside gene matches: 7. This CDR3 is built from 14 residues. In germline, CDR1 is SGHRS, CDR2 YFSETQ. The CDR3 DNA reads as TGCGCCAGCAGCTGGACAGGGCCCACCCACGAGCAGTACTTC. Protein: CASSWTGPTHEQYF.

This sequence joins TRBV28 and TRBJ2-5, with TRBD2 as a possible D gene (6 bases). The CDR3 runs 18 residues. Germline V gene sequence: CDR1 MDHEN, CDR2 SYDVKM. V dropped 5 bases and J dropped 2 bases, with 24 bases sitting between them. DNA for the CDR3: TGTGCCAGCAGTATGCCCGGGGACGGGGGTAGGCCTCAAGAGACCCAGTACTTC. It codes for CASSMPGDGGRPQETQYF.

This rearrangement joins TRBV19 to TRBJ1-6, with 7 bases lining up with TRBD1. This CDR3 has 15 amino acids. Losses at the gene ends were 5 bases for V and 10 bases for J; bases not matched to a gene: 11. From germline, CDR1 is LNHDA and CDR2 SQIVND (reference sequence). The CDR3: CASSALQGSGSPLHF. As DNA, the CDR3 is TGTGCCAGTAGTGCCCTACAGGGGTCGGGCTCACCCCTCCACTTT. Looking up the rest from reference TRBV19 and TRBJ1-6 gives the full variable domain: DGGITQSPKYLFRKEGQNVTLSCEQNLNHDAMYWYRQDPGQGLRLIYYSQIVNDFQKGDIAEGYSVSREKKESFPLTVTSAQKNPTAFYLCASSALQGSGSPLHFGNGTRLTVT.

This clonotype has just one count. The chain uses TRBV2 and TRBJ2-7; D remains unclear. The CDR3 loop spans 14 amino acids. V lost 3 bases and J lost 2, with 11 bases in between. Germline values: CDR1 SNHLY, CDR2 FYNNEI. CDR3 residues: CASSDRVRTYEQYF. CDR3 coding DNA: TGTGCCAGCAGTGACCGGGTTCGCACCTACGAGCAGTACTTC. The whole variable domain, filled in from reference TRBV2 and TRBJ2-7, reads EPEVTQTPSHQVTQMGQEVILRCVPISNHLYFYWYRQILGQKVEFLVSFYNNEISEKSEIFDDQFSVERPDGSNFTLKIRSTKLEDSAMYFCASSDRVRTYEQYFGPGTRLTVT.

J is TRBJ2-1 and V is TRBV7-9; TRBD1 matches at 9 bases. There are 18 residues in the CDR3. The germline V gene encodes CDR1 SEHNR and CDR2 FQNEAQ (reference sequence). J gave up 0 bases and V 3 bases, and 9 bases lay outside the gene matches. DNA for the CDR3: TGTGCCAGCAGCTTCCCGGGACAGGGATGGGCCTCCTACAATGAGCAGTTCTTC. As protein: CASSFPGQGWASYNEQFF.

A single count supports this clonotype. The genes are TRBV29-1 and TRBJ2-2; weak D call: TRBD1 (6 bases). Trimming stripped 6 bases from V and 0 bases from J, with 14 bases between. CDR1 is SQVTM, CDR2 ANQGSEA, per germline. The CDR3 covers 15 residues. The CDR3 coding sequence is TGCAGCGTCCCACAGGGCCCCGCGAACACCGGGGAGCTGTTTTTT. It is translated as CSVPQGPANTGELFF.

The chain recombines TRBV13 with TRBJ1-5; a weak D match, TRBD1 (5 bases). There are 14 residues in the CDR3. Germline values: CDR1 PRHDT, CDR2 FYEKMQ (reference sequence). V lost 5 bases and J 4 bases, leaving 12 bases between the germline ends. The CDR3 here is CASSTRGGNQPQHF. In DNA form, the CDR3 reads TGTGCCAGCAGCACCCGGGGGGGGAATCAGCCCCAGCATTTT.

The chain combines TRBV28 with TRBJ2-7, with TRBD1 identical over 10 bases. In germline, CDR1 is MDHEN, CDR2 SYDVKM. This CDR3 region has 15 residues. V shed 6 bases, J shed 7 bases, and the junction held 12 bases outside the gene matches. In nucleotides, the CDR3 is TGTGCCAGCAGCCAAGGGACAGGGGTTTCGGGAGAGCAGTACTTC. Encoded protein: CASSQGTGVSGEQYF.

The chain couples TRBV4-2 to TRBJ2-2, with D perhaps TRBD1 or TRBD2 (5 bases each). CDR3 length equals 18 residues. V lost 4 bases, J lost 4 bases, and 22 bases lay in between. Germline values: CDR1 LGHNA, CDR2 YNFKEQ. The CDR3 DNA is TGTGCCAGCAGCCGGGGGTGGGCAGCGGAGCTATTCACCGGGGAGCTGTTTTTT. This gives the protein CASSRGWAAELFTGELFF.

The chain has TRBV11-2 and TRBJ2-1; TRBD1 matches 9 bases. The CDR3 runs to 19 residues. The germline V gene encodes CDR1 SGHAT and CDR2 FQNNGV. V was clipped by 7 bases and J by 0 bases; unmatched bases: 16. CDR3 amino acids: CASIPLMGQGLGSYNEQFF. The DNA for the CDR3 is TGTGCCAGCATCCCACTCATGGGACAGGGTCTTGGCTCCTACAATGAGCAGTTCTTC.

The chain links TRBV7-2 to TRBJ2-5; 13 nucleotides align to TRBD2. V trimming: 1 base; J trimming: 5 bases; junction bases outside the gene matches: 4. Germline lookup yields CDR1 SGHTA and CDR2 FQGNSA. This CDR3 has 16 amino acids. The DNA of the CDR3 is TGTGCCAGCAGCTTAGGACTAGCGGGAGGTGAGGAGACCCAGTACTTC. It encodes CASSLGLAGGEETQYF.

The chain carries TRBV23-1 and TRBJ2-1; 9 nucleotides agree with TRBD2. TRBV23-1 is an open reading frame, and its role is uncertain. Trimming cost V 0 bases and J 3 bases; bases outside gene matches: 12. CDR3 length: 19 residues. The CDR3: CASSQSRRASGKYYNEQFF. In nucleotides, the CDR3 is TGCGCCAGCAGTCAATCGCGGCGGGCTAGCGGGAAGTACTACAATGAGCAGTTCTTC.

This clonotype occurred once. The chain combines TRBV28 with TRBJ2-2, with D perhaps TRBD1 or TRBD2 (5 bases each). V lost 3 bases to trimming and J lost 0 bases, with 11 bases between them. The CDR3 has 16 residues. Germline V gives CDR1 MDHEN, CDR2 SYDVKM. CDR3 sequence reads: CASSFLWGPNTGELFF. CDR3 bases: TGTGCCAGCAGTTTTCTGTGGGGACCGAACACCGGGGAGCTGTTTTTT.

The V call is TRBV27, the J call TRBJ2-1, with TRBD2 identical over 9 bases. The CDR3 is 15 amino acids. Germline V gene data show CDR1 as MNHEY and CDR2 as SMNVEV (reference sequence). With V trimmed by 5 bases and J by 4 bases, 6 bases remained unmatched. The CDR3 here is CASSHIAGVYNEQFF. The CDR3 DNA is TGTGCCAGCAGTCATATAGCGGGGGTATACAATGAGCAGTTCTTC.

V and J are TRBV27 and TRBJ2-3; D may be TRBD2 (7 bases). The germline gives CDR1 MNHEY, CDR2 SMNVEV (reference sequence). Trimming cost V 2 bases and J 5 bases, with 14 bases left between them. The CDR3 spans 15 residues. The CDR3 nucleotides read TGTGCCAGCAGTTTAGCGGGGGCCTTAAGAGATACGCAGTATTTT. The encoded protein is CASSLAGALRDTQYF.

This clonotype has only a few counts. The CDR3 reads CASSAGTSYEQYF. The CDR3 DNA reads as TGCGCCAGCAGCGCCGGGACCTCCTACGAGCAGTACTTC. The genes are TRBV5-1 and TRBJ2-7, with D possibly called TRBD1 or TRBD2 (5 bases each). The V end lost 4 bases, the J end lost 0 bases, and 8 bases lay between the germline ends. The germline V gene encodes CDR1 SGHRS and CDR2 YFSETQ. The CDR3 is 13 residues long.

The gene calls are TRBV19 and TRBJ2-7; 11 nucleotides align to TRBD1. The CDR3 has 15 amino acids. V was pared by 3 bases and J by 4 bases, with 5 bases of the junction left unmatched. From germline, CDR1 is LNHDA and CDR2 SQIVND (reference sequence). The CDR3 DNA follows: TGTGCCAGTAGTATTGGGACAGGGGGACCGTACGAGCAGTACTTC. Protein product: CASSIGTGGPYEQYF.